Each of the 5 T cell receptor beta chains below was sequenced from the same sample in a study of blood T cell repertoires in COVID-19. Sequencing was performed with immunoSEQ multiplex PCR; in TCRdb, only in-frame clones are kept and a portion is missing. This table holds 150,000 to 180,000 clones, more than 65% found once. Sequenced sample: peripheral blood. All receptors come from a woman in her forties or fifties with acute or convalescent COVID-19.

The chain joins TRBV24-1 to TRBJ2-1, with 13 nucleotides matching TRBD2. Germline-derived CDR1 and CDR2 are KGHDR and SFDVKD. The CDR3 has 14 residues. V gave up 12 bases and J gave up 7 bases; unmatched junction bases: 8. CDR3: CAQLLAGGPNEQFF. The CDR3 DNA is TGTGCCCAACTACTAGCGGGAGGGCCGAATGAGCAGTTCTTC.

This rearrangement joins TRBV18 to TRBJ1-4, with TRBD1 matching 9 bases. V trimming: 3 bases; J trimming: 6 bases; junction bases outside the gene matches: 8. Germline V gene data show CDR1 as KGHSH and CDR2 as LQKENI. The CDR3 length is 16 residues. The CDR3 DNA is TGTGCCAGCTCACCCCTAGGACAGGGGCTTGATGAAAAACTGTTTTTT. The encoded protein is CASSPLGQGLDEKLFF.

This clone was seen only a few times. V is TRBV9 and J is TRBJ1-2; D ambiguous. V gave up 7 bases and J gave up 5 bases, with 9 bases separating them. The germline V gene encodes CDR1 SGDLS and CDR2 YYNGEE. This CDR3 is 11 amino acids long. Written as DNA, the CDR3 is TGTGCCAGCGACTCGGATTATGGCTACACCTTC. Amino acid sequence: CASDSDYGYTF. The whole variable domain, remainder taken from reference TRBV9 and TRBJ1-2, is DSGVTQTPKHLITATGQRVTLRCSPRSGDLSVYWYQQSLDQGLQFLIQYYNGEERAKGNILERFSAQQFPDLHSELNLSSLELGDSALYFCASDSDYGYTFGSGTRLTVV.

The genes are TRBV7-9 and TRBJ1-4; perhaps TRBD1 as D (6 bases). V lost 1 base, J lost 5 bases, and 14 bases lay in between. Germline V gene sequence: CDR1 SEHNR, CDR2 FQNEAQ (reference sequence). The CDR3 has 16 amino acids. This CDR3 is CASSLGIRDKNEKLFF. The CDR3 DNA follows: TGTGCCAGCAGCTTAGGAATCCGGGACAAAAATGAAAAACTGTTTTTT.

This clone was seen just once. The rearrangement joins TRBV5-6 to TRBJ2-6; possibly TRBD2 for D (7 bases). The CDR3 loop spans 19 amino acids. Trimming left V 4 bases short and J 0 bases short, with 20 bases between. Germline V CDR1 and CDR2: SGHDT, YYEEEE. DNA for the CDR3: TGTGCCAGCAGCACCCGAGGAGCGGGACAATTCTCTGGGGCCAACGTCCTGACTTTC. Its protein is CASSTRGAGQFSGANVLTF.